This T cell receptor beta chain came from a study of blood T cells in healthy people across ages. Points from the study as a whole: Both higher diversity and more naive CD4+ cells marked long-lived donors when set against aged donors. Getting older went along with TCR beta diversity per million T cells dropping roughly linearly.

A second PCR, run for about 7 to 11 cycles, used a sample-barcoded 5' primer plus a J-beta primer mix. At least 2.5 million CDR3-containing paired-end reads were obtained per sample. TCRdb re-called the 5' RACE reads with MiXCR, one entry per CDR3 protein. This table holds about 1.5 million distinct CDR3 sequences, under 55% found once. The CDR3 spans 15 residues. CDR1 is LGHNA, CDR2 YSLEER, per germline. Trimming cost V 0 bases and J 4 bases; bases outside gene matches: 5. Researchers collected about 10 milliliters of peripheral blood from every single donor. This clonotype was counted between two and nine times. The antigen is not known.

The sample comprised blood. V is TRBV4-3 and J is TRBJ1-2, with TRBD1 matching 7 bases. The source of this sequence is a woman under 30 in good health. The CDR3 nucleotides read TGCGCCAGCAGCCAAGATTCGACAGGGCGCTATGGCTACACCTTC. Protein sequence: CASSQDSTGRYGYTF.